What follows is one TCR beta chain and its context. The antigen is undetermined. The J segment lost 0 bases and the V segment lost 4 bases, leaving 8 bases of the junction unmatched. The CDR3 contains 18 residues. Germline V gives CDR1 MGHDK, CDR2 SYGVNS. PCR primers comprised 60 Vbeta and 13 Jbeta primers. Data came from immunoSEQ multiplex PCR; TCRdb stores just in-frame clones and leaves some out. Here the sample spans tens of thousands of clones, approximately 60% being singletons. These data are taken from a study of cytomegalovirus exposure and HLA in healthy donors. Study overall: Findings of an earlier analysis included over 95 million unique TCR beta sequences from some 200 million T cells. Findings and limits, study-wide: The investigators catalogued some 160 TCR beta chains as cytomegalovirus-associated. In all likelihood, a cluster of highly shared sequence variants was a sequencing artifact.

The rearrangement joins TRBV25-1 to TRBJ2-6; TRBD1 aligns across 8 bases. The clonotype was recovered from a male donor in good health and CMV-seropositive. The sequenced material came from PBMCs. This CDR3 is CASSGRDRFSSGANVLTF. CDR3 sequence (DNA): TGTGCCAGCAGTGGACGGGACAGGTTTTCCTCTGGGGCCAACGTCCTGACTTTC.